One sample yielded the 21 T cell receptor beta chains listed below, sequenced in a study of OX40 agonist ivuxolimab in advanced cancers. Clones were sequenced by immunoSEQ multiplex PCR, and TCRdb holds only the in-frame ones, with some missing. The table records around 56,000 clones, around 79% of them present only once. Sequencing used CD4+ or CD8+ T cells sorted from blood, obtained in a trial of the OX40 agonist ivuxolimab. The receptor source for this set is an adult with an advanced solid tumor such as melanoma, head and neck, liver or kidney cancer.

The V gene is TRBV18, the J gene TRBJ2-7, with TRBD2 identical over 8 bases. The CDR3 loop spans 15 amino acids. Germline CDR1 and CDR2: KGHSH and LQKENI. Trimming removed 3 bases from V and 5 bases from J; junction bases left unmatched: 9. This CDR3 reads CASSPTGGGFDEQYF. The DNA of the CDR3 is TGTGCCAGCTCACCCACAGGCGGGGGGTTCGACGAGCAGTACTTC.

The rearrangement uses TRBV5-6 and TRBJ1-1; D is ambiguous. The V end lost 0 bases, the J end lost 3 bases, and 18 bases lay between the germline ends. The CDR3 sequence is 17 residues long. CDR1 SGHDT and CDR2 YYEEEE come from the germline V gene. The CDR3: CASSLGLGMSGYTEAFF. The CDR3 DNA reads TGTGCCAGCAGCTTGGGGCTGGGGATGTCTGGGTACACTGAAGCTTTCTTT.

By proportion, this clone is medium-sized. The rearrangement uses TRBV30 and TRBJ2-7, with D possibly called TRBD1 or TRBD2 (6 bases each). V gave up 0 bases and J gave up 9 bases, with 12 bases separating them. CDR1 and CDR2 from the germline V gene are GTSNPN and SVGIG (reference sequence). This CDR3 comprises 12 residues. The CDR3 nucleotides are TGTGCCTGGAGTGTGCTCGGGGGCCGGCAGTACTTC. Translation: CAWSVLGGRQYF.

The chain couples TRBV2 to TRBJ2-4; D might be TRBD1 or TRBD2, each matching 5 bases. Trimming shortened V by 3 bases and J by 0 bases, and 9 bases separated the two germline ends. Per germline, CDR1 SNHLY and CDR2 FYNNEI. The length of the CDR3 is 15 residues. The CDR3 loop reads CASSDWDLAKNIQYF. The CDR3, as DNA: TGTGCCAGCAGTGACTGGGACCTAGCCAAAAACATTCAGTACTTC.

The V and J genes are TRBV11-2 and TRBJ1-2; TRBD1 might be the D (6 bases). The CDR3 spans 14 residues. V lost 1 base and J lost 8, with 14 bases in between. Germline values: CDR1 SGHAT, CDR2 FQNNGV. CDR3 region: CASSLGLGRGGYTF. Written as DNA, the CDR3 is TGTGCCAGCAGCTTAGGGTTGGGCAGGGGAGGCTACACCTTC.

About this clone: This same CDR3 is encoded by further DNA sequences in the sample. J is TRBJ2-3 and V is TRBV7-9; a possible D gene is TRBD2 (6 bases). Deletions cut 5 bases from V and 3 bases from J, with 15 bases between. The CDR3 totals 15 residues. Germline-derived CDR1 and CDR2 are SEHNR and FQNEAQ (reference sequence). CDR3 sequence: CASSASGLRTDTQYF. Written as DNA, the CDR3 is TGTGCCAGCAGCGCTTCGGGACTTCGTACAGATACGCAGTATTTT. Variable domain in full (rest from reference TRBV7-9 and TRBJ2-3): DTGVSQNPRHKITKRGQNVTFRCDPISEHNRLYWYRQTLGQGPEFLTYFQNEAQLEKSRLLSDRFSAERPKGSFSTLEIQRTEQGDSAMYLCASSASGLRTDTQYFGPGTRLTVL.

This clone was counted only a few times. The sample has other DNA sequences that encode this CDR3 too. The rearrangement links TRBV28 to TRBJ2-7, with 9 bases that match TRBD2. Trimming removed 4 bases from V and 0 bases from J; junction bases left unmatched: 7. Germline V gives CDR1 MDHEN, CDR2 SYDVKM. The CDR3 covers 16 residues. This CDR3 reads CASSSGLALSSYEQYF. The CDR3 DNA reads TGTGCCAGCAGTTCCGGACTAGCGCTCAGCTCCTACGAGCAGTACTTC.

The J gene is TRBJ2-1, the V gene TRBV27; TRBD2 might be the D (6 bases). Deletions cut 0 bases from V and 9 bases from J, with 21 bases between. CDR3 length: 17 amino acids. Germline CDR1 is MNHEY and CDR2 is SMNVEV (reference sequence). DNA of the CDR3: TGTGCCAGCAGTTTATCGGTTCCCGACCGCGGGGCTGGTGAGCAGTTCTTC. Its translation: CASSLSVPDRGAGEQFF.

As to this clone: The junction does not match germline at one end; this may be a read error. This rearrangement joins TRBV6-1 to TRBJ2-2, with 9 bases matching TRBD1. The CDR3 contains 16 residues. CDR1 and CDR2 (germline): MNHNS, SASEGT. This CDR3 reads CASREGTGPFTGELFF. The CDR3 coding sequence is TGTGCCAGCAGGGAAGGGACAGGGCCTTTCACCGGGGAGCTGTTTTTT.

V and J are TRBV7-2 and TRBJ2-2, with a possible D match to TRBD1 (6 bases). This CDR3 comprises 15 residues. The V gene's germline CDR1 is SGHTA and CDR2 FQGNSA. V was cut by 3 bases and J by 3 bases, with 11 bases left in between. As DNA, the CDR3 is TGTGCCAGCAGCTTTCCAGGGGCTTACACCGGGGAGCTGTTTTTT. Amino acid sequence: CASSFPGAYTGELFF.

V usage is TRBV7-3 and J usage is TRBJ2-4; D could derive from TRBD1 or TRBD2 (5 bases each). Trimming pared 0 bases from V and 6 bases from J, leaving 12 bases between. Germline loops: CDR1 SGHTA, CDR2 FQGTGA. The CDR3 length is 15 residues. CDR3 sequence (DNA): TGTGCCAGCAGCTTAACGGGGGAGATTGGAAACATTCAGTACTTC. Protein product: CASSLTGEIGNIQYF. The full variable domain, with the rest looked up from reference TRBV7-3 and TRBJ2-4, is GAGVSQTPSNKVTEKGKYVELRCDPISGHTALYWYRQSLGQGPEFLIYFQGTGAADDSGLPNDRFFAVRPEGSVSTLKIQRTERGDSAVYLCASSLTGEIGNIQYFGAGTRLSVL.

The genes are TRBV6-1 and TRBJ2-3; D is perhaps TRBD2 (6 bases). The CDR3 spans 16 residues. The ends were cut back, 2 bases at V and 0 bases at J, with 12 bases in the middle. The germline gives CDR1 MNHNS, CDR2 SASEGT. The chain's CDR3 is CASSERRGFSTDTQYF. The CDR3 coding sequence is TGTGCCAGCAGTGAAAGGCGGGGCTTTAGCACAGATACGCAGTATTTT.

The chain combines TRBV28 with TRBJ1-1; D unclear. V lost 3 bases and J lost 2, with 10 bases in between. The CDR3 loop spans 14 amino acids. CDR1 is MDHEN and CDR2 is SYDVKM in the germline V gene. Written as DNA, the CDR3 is TGTGCCAGCAGTTTGACCAGGTTTAACACTGAAGCTTTCTTT. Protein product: CASSLTRFNTEAFF.

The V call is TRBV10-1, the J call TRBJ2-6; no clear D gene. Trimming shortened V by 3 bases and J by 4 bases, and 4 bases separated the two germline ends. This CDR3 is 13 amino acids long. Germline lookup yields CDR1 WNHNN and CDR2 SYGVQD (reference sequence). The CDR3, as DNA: TGCGCCAGCAGTGAAAACGGGGCCAACGTCCTGACTTTC. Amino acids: CASSENGANVLTF.

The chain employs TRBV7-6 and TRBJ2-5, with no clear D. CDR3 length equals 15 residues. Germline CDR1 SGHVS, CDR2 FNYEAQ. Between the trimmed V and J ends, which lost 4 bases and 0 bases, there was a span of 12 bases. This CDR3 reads CASSYLRHNQETQYF. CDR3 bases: TGTGCCAGCAGCTACCTTAGGCACAACCAAGAGACCCAGTACTTC.

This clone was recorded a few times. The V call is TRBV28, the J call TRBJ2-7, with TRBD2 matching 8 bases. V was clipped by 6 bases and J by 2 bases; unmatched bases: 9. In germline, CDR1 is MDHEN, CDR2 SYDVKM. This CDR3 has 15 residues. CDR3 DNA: TGTGCCAGCAGCCCCTCATCGGGAGGGCCCTACGAGCAGTACTTC. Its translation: CASSPSSGGPYEQYF.

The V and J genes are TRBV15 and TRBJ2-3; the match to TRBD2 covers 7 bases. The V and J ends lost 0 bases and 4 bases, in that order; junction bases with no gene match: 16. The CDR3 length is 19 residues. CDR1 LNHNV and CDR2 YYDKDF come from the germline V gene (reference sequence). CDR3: CATSRDRGAGGYRADTQYF. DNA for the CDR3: TGTGCCACCAGCAGAGATCGGGGCGCCGGGGGGTATAGGGCAGATACGCAGTATTTT.

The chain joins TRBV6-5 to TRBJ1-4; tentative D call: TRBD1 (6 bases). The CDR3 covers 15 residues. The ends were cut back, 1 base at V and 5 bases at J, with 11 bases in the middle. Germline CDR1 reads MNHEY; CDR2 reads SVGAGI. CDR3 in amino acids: CASSYFAGANEKLFF. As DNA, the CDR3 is TGTGCCAGCAGTTACTTCGCGGGGGCAAATGAAAAACTGTTTTTT.

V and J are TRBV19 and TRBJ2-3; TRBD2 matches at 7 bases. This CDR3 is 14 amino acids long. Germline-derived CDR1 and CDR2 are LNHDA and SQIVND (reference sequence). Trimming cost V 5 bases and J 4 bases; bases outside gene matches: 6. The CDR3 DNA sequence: TGTGCCAGTAGTCGAAGCGGGAACGCAGATACGCAGTATTTT. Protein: CASSRSGNADTQYF.

The CDR3 DNA sequence: TGTGCCAGCAGCCATCTCGACAGGGGGAATGGCTACACCTTC. Translation gives CASSHLDRGNGYTF. The V and J genes are TRBV4-2 and TRBJ1-2; TRBD1 agrees at 9 bases. Germline V gene data show CDR1 as LGHNA and CDR2 as YNFKEQ. The CDR3 is 14 residues long. Germline trimming cut 3 bases from V and 6 bases from J; bases unmatched to any gene: 5.

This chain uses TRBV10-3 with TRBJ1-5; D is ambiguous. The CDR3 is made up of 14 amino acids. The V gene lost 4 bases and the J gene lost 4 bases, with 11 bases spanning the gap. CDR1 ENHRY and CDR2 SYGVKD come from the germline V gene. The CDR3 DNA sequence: TGTGCCATCAGTGCCGGTAGTGGGAATCAGCCCCAGCATTTT. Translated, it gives CAISAGSGNQPQHF.